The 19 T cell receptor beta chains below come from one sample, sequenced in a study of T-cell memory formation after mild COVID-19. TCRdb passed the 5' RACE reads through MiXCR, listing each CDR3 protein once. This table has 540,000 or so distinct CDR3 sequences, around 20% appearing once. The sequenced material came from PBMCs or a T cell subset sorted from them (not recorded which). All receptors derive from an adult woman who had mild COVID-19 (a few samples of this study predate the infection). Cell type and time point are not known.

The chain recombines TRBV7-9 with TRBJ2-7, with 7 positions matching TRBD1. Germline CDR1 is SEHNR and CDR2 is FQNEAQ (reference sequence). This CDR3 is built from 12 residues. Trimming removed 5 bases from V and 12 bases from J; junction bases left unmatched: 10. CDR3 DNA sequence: TGTGCCAGCAGCGCGCCCCCGGGACAGCTGTACTTC. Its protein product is CASSAPPGQLYF.

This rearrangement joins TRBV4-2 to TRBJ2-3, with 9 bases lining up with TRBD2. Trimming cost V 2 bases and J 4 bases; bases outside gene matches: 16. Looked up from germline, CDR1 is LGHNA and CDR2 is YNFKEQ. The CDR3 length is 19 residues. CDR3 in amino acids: CASSQRRPRRAGGPDTQYF. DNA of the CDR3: TGTGCCAGCAGCCAAAGACGCCCTCGAAGGGCGGGGGGGCCAGATACGCAGTATTTT.

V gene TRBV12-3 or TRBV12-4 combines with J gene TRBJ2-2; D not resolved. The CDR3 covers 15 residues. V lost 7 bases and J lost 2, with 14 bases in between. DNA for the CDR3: TGTGCCAGCACCTCCTTTCCCCGAAACACCGGGGAGCTGTTTTTT. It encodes CASTSFPRNTGELFF.

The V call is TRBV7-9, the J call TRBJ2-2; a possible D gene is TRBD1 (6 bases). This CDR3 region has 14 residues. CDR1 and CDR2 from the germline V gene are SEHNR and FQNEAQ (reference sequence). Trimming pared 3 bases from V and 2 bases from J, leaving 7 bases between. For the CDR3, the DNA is TGTGCCAGCAGCTTGGGACATAACACCGGGGAGCTGTTTTTT. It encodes CASSLGHNTGELFF.

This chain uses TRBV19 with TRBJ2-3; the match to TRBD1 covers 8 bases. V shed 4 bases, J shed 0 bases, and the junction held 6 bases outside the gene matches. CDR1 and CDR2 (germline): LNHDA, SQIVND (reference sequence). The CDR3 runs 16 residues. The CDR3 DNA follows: TGTGCCAGTAGTACGTCGACAGGGGTCAGCACAGATACGCAGTATTTT. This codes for CASSTSTGVSTDTQYF.

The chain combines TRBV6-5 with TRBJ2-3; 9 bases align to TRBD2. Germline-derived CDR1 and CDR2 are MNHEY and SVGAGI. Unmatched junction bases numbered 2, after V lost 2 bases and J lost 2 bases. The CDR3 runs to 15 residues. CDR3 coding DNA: TGTGCCAGCAGTTACGAGCGGGGGGCCACAGATACGCAGTATTTT. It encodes CASSYERGATDTQYF.

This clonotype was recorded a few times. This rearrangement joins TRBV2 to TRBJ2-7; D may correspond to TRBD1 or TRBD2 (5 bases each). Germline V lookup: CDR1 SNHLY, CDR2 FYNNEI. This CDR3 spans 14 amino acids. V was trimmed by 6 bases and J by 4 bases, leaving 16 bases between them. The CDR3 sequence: CASSRDEVIYEQYF. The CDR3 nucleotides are TGTGCCAGCAGCCGGGACGAGGTAATATACGAGCAGTACTTC.

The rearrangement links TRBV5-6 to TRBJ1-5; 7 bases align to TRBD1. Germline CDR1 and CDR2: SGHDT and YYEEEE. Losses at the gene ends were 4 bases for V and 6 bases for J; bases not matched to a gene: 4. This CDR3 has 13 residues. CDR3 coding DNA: TGTGCCAGCAGCCAGGGACAGACTCAGCCCCAGCATTTT. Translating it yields CASSQGQTQPQHF.

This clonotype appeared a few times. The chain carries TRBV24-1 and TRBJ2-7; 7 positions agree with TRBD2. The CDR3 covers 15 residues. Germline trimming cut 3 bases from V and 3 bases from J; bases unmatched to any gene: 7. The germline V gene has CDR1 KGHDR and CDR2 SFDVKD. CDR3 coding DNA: TGTGCCACCAGTGATACAATAGCGGGCCGCTACGAGCAGTACTTC. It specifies CATSDTIAGRYEQYF.

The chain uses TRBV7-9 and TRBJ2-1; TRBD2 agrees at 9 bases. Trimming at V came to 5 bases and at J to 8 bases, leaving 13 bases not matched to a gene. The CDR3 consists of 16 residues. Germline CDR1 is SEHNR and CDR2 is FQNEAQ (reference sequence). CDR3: CASSPSGLAGLHEQFF. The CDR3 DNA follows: TGTGCCAGCAGCCCCTCGGGGCTAGCGGGGCTCCATGAGCAGTTCTTC.

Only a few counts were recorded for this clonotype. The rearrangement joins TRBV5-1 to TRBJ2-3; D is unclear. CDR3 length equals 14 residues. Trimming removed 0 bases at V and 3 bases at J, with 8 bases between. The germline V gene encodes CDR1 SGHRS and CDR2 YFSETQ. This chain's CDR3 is CASSLGGYTDTQYF. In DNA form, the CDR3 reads TGCGCCAGCAGCTTGGGAGGATATACAGATACGCAGTATTTT.

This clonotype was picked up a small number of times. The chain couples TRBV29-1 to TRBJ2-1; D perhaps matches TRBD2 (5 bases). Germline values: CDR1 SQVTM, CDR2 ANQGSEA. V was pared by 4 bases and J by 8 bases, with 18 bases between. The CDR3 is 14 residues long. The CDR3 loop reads CSVAGWTDWHEQFF. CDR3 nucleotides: TGCAGCGTTGCCGGTTGGACGGACTGGCATGAGCAGTTCTTC.

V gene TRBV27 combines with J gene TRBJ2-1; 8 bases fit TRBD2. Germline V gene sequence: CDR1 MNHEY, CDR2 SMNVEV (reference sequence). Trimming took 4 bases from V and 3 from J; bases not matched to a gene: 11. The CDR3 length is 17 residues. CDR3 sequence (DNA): TGTGCCAGCAGTTCGCTACCGGGACTAGATTACTACAATGAGCAGTTCTTC. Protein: CASSSLPGLDYYNEQFF.

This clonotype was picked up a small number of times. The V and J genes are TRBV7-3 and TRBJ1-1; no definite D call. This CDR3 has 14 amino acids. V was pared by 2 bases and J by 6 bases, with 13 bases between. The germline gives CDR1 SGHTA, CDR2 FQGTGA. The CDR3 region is CASSLGRPGAEAFF. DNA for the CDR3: TGTGCCAGCAGCTTAGGACGGCCTGGGGCTGAAGCTTTCTTT.

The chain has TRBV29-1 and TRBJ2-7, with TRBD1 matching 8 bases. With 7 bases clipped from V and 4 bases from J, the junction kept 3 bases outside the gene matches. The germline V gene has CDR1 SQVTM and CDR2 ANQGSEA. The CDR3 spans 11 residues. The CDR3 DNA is TGCAGCGCTGGACAGGGTTACGAGCAGTACTTC. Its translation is CSAGQGYEQYF.

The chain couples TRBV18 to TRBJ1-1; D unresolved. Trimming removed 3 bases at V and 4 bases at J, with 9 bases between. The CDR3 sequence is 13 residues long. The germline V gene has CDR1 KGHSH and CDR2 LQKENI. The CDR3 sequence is CASSPRRATEAFF. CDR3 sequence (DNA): TGTGCCAGCTCACCGCGTAGGGCCACTGAAGCTTTCTTT.

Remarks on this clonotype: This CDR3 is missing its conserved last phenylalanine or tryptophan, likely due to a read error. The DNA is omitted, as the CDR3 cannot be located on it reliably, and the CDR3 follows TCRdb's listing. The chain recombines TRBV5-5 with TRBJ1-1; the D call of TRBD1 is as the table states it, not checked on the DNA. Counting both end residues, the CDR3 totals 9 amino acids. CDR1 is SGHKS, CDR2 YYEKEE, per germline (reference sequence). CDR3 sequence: CASSRDRPI.

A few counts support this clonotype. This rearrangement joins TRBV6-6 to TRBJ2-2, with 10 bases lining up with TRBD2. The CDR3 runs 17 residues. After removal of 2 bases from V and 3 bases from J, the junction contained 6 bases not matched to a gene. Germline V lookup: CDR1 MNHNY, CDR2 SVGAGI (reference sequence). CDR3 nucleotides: TGTGCCAGCAGTTACCAGCTAGCGGGAGTTGACACCGGGGAGCTGTTTTTT. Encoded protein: CASSYQLAGVDTGELFF.

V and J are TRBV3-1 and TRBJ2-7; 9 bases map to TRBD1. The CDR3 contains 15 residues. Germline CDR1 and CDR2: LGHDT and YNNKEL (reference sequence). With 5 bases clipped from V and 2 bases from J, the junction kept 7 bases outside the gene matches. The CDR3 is CASSSRGTGTYEQYF. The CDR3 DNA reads TGTGCCAGCAGCTCAAGGGGGACAGGGACCTACGAGCAGTACTTC.